Sequencing of this TCR beta chain was carried out in a study of immune cell composition in non-small cell lung cancer. The repertoire was sequenced with immunoSEQ multiplex PCR; TCRdb's copy has only in-frame clones and lacks some. The table lists around 3,100 clones, 75% to 80% of them singletons. The CDR3 length is 15 residues. Germline loops: CDR1 LNHDA, CDR2 SQIVND (reference sequence). V lost 5 bases, J lost 3 bases, and 7 bases stayed unmatched. Normal lung sampling was at least 3 cm from the tumour, as distant as possible. This TCR was recovered from a human donor with non-small cell lung cancer. The donor label of this sample is uncertain. The sample was non-adjacent lung tissue. This sequence joins TRBV19 and TRBJ2-7, with 10 nucleotides matching TRBD1. The CDR3 DNA follows: TGTGCCAGTAGTCCGCTCCGGGACAGGGGCTACGAGCAGTACTTC. It translates to CASSPLRDRGYEQYF.